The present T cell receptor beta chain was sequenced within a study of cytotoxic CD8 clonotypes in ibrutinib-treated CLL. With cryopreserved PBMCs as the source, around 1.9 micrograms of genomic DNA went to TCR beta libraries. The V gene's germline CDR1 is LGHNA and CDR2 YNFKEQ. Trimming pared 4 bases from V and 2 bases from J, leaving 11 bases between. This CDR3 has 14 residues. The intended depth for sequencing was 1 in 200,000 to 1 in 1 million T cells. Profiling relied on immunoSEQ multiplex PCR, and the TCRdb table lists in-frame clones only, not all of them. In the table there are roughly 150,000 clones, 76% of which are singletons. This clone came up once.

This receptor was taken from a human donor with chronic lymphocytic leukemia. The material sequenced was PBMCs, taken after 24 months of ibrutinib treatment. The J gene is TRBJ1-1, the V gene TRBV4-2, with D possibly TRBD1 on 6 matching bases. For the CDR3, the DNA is TGTGCCAGCAGCCTAAAGACAGGAAACACTGAAGCTTTCTTT. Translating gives CASSLKTGNTEAFF.